This TCR beta chain was sequenced in a study of shared clonotypes between healthy human individuals. Study outcomes and limitations: The study found about 5% of naive CD4 clonotypes shared across four donors.

Details on this clone: What it binds is unknown.

The CDR3 is made up of 14 amino acids. Germline CDR1 is LNHNV and CDR2 is YYDKDF (reference sequence). The V end lost 0 bases, the J end lost 1 base, and 6 bases lay between the germline ends. The assay was carried out at the deep level. Each subset's genomic DNA was split evenly across several immunoSEQ plates. Clones were sequenced by immunoSEQ multiplex PCR, and TCRdb holds only the in-frame ones, with some missing. This table holds about 770,000 clones, roughly 72% found once. The source is a woman younger than 45 in good health. Sequenced: memory CD4+ T cells sorted from blood. Subset in this sample: CD45RA-negative fraction. The V gene is TRBV15, the J gene TRBJ1-1; D not certain. Here the CDR3 reads CATSRDNKNTEAFF. DNA of the CDR3: TGTGCCACCAGCAGAGATAACAAGAACACTGAAGCTTTCTTT.